A single sample is the source of the 5 T cell receptor beta chains below, sequenced in a study of shared clonotypes between healthy human individuals. Data came from immunoSEQ multiplex PCR; TCRdb stores just in-frame clones and leaves some out. The top ten hold roughly 0.06% of the sample, which has approximately 530,000 clones, 90% to 97% seen once. Material for sequencing was naive CD4+ T cells sorted from blood. The subset: CD45RA+ positively selected. The receptors come from a woman in her twenties or thirties in good health.

This clone was counted once. Other DNA sequences in this specimen translate into the identical CDR3. The chain joins TRBV18 to TRBJ1-2; no clear D gene. Deletions cut 3 bases from V and 4 bases from J, with 9 bases between. The V gene's germline CDR1 is KGHSH and CDR2 LQKENI. This CDR3 spans 13 amino acids. CDR3 loop: CASSPPGIYGYTF. The CDR3 DNA reads as TGTGCCAGCTCACCTCCCGGCATCTATGGCTACACCTTC.

The chain couples TRBV2 to TRBJ1-2; 7 positions match TRBD1. V lost 6 bases, J lost 3 bases, and 13 bases stayed unmatched. CDR1 is SNHLY and CDR2 is FYNNEI in the germline V gene. The CDR3 runs to 16 residues. The CDR3 DNA reads TGTGCCAGCAGAGACCTCAGGGGGTTTCATTACTATGGCTACACCTTC. Translation gives CASRDLRGFHYYGYTF.

The rearrangement links TRBV18 to TRBJ1-1, with TRBD1 matching over 10 bases. V lost 5 bases, J lost 1 base, and 4 bases stayed unmatched. Germline V CDR1 and CDR2: KGHSH, LQKENI. The CDR3 runs 15 residues. CDR3 sequence: CASSTGDRGNTEAFF. CDR3 sequence (DNA): TGTGCCAGCTCAACGGGGGACAGGGGGAACACTGAAGCTTTCTTT. Full variable domain (missing parts from reference TRBV18 and TRBJ1-1): NAGVMQNPRHLVRRRGQEARLRCSPMKGHSHVYWYRQLPEEGLKFMVYLQKENIIDESGMPKERFSAEFPKEGPSILRIQQVVRGDSAAYFCASSTGDRGNTEAFFGQGTRLTVV.

The chain combines TRBV27 with TRBJ2-3; 8 nucleotides agree with TRBD1. Germline V gives CDR1 MNHEY, CDR2 SMNVEV (reference sequence). J lost 2 bases, V lost 6 bases, and 7 bases had no gene match. The CDR3 totals 15 residues. CDR3 bases: TGTGCCAGCAGAAGGGACAGGATCCTCACAGATACGCAGTATTTT. Amino acid sequence: CASRRDRILTDTQYF.

The V gene is TRBV28, the J gene TRBJ1-5, with D maybe TRBD1 (6 bases). This CDR3 region has 14 residues. Deletions cut 7 bases from V and 5 bases from J, with 15 bases between. The germline gives CDR1 MDHEN, CDR2 SYDVKM. In DNA form, the CDR3 reads TGTGCCAGCATCCGGGGGGGGCTCGATCAGCCCCAGCATTTT. Protein product: CASIRGGLDQPQHF.